This T cell receptor (beta chain) was identified during a study of blood T cell repertoires in COVID-19. TCRdb's copy holds only in-frame clones and misses some; the assay was immunoSEQ multiplex PCR. Altogether roughly 150,000 clones are present, roughly 80% being singletons, with the ten largest covering over 5%. This study enrolled people aged about 18 to 90 from about two dozen US geographic areas. Donors were grouped by their self-reported clinical history. In germline, CDR1 is MDHEN, CDR2 SYDVKM. With 8 bases removed from V and 1 base from J, the gap between germline ends came to 14 bases. CDR3 length equals 14 residues.

The receptor's source is a woman between 50 and 59 years old who had recovered from COVID-19. The V gene is TRBV28, the J gene TRBJ1-1, with D tentatively TRBD1 (5 bases). Source material: PBMCs or T cells enriched from blood (not recorded which). The CDR3 loop reads CASPKGRENTEAFF. In nucleotides, the CDR3 is TGTGCCAGCCCAAAAGGCAGGGAGAACACTGAAGCTTTCTTT.